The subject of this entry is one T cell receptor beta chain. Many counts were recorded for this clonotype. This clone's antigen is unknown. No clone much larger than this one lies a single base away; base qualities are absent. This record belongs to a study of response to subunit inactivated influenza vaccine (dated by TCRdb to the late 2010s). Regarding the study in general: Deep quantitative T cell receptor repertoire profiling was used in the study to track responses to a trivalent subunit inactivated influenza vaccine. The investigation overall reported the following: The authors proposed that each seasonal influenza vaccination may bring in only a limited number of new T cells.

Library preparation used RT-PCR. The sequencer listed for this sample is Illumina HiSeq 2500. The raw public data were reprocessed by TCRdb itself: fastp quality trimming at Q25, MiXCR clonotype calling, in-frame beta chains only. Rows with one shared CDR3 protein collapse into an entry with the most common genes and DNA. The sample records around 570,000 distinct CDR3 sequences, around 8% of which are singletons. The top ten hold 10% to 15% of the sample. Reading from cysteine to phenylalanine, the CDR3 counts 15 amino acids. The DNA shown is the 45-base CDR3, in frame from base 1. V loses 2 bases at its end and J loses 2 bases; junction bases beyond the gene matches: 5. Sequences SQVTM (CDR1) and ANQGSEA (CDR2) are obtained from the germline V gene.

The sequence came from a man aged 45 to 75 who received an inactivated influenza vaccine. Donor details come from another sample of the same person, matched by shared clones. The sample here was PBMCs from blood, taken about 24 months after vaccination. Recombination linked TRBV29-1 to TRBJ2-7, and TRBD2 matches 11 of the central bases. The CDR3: CSVEYRLAGTYEQYF. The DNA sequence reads TGCAGCGTTGAATATAGACTAGCGGGAACCTACGAGCAGTACTTC.